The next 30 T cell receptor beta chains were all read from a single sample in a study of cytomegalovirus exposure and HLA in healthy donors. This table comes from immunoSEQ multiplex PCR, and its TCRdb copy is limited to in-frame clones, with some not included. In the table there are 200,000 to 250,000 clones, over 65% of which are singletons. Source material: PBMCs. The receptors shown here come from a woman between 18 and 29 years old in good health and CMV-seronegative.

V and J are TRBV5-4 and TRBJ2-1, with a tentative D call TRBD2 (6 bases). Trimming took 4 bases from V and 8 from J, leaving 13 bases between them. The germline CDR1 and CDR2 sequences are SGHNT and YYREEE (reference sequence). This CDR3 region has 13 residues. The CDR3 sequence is CASSRQREDEQFF. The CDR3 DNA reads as TGTGCCAGCAGCCGACAGAGGGAGGATGAGCAGTTCTTC.

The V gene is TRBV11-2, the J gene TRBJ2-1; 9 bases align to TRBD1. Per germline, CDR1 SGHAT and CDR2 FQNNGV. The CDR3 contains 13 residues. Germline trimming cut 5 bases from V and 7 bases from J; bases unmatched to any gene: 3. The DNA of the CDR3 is TGTGCCAGCAGCCCGGGGACAGGGAATGAGCAGTTCTTC. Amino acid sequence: CASSPGTGNEQFF.

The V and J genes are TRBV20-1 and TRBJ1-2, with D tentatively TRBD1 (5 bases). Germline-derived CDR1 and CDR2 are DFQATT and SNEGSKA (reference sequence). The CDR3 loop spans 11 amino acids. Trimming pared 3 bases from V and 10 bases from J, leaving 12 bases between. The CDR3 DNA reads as TGCAGTGCTAGCCAGGGCTCTCTCTACACCTTC. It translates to CSASQGSLYTF.

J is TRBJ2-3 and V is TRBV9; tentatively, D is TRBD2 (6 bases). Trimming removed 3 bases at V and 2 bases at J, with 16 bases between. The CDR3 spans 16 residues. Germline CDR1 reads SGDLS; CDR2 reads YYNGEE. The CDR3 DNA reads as TGTGCCAGCAGCGAATTTGGGGGGAAGGACACAGATACGCAGTATTTT. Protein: CASSEFGGKDTDTQYF.

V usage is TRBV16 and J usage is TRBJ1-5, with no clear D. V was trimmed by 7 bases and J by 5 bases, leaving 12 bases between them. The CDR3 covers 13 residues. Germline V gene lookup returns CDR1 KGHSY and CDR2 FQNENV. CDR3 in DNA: TGTGCCAGCACTTCAAGGTGGGATCAGCCCCAGCATTTT. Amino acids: CASTSRWDQPQHF.

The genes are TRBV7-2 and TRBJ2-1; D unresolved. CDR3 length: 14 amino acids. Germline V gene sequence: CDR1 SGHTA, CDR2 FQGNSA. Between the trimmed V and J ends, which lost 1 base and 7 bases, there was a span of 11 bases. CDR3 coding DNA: TGTGCCAGCAGCTTAGATCCTTTCTCGAATGAGCAGTTCTTC. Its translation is CASSLDPFSNEQFF.

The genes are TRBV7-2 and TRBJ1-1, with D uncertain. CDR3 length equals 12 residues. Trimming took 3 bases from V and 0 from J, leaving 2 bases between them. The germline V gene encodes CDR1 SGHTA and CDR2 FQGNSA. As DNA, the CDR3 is TGTGCCAGCAGCTTGATGAACACTGAAGCTTTCTTT. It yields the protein CASSLMNTEAFF.

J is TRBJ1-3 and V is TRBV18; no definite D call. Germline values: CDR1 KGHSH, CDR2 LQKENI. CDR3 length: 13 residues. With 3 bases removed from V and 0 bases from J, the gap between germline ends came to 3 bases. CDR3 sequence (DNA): TGTGCCAGCTCACCCGCCTCTGGAAACACCATATATTTT. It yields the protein CASSPASGNTIYF.

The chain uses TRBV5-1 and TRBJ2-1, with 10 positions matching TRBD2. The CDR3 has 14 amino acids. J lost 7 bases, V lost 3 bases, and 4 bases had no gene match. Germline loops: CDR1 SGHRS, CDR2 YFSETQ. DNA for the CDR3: TGCGCCAGCAGCTCAGTAGCGGGGGGTAATGAGCAGTTCTTC. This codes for CASSSVAGGNEQFF.

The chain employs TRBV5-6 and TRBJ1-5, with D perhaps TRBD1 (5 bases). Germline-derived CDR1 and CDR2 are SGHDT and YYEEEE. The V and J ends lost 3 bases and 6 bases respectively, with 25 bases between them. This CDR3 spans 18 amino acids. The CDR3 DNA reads TGTGCCAGCAGCTCCAGCCGGAGGGGACTAGGGACCGGTCAGCCCCAGCATTTT. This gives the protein CASSSSRRGLGTGQPQHF.

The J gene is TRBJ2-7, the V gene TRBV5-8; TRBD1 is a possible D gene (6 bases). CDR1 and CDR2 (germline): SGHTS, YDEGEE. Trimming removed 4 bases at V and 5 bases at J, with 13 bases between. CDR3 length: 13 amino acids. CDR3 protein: CASSPPGEHEQYF. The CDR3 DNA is TGTGCCAGCAGCCCCCCAGGGGAACACGAGCAGTACTTC.

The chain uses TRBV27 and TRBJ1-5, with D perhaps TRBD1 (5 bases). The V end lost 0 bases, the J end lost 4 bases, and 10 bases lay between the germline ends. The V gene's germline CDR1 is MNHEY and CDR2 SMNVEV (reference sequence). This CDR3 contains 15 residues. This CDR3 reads CASSLSGDGNQPQHF. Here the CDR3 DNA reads TGTGCCAGCAGTTTATCGGGGGATGGAAATCAGCCCCAGCATTTT.

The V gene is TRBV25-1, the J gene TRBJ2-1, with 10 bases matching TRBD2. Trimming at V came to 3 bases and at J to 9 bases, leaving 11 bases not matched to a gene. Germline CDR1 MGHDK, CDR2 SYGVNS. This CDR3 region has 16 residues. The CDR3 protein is CASSDFQRGGSGEQFF. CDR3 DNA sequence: TGTGCCAGCAGTGATTTTCAGCGGGGGGGCTCGGGTGAGCAGTTCTTC. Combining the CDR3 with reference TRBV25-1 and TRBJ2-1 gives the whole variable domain EADIYQTPRYLVIGTGKKITLECSQTMGHDKMYWYQQDPGMELHLIHYSYGVNSTEKGDLSSESTVSRIRTEHFPLTLESARPSHTSQYLCASSDFQRGGSGEQFFGPGTRLTVL.

CDR3 nucleotides: TGCAGCGCTGGACAGGGGGCAAACTATGGCTACACCTTC. It specifies CSAGQGANYGYTF. V gene TRBV29-1 combines with J gene TRBJ1-2, with 11 bases aligning to TRBD1. The CDR3 is 13 amino acids. The V and J ends lost 7 bases and 2 bases, in that order; junction bases with no gene match: 3. Germline CDR1 reads SQVTM; CDR2 reads ANQGSEA.

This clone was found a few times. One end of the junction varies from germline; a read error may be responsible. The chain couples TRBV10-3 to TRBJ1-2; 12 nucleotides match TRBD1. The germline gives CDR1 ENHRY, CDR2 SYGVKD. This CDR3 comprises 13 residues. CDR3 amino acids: CAISGDRGLQRTF. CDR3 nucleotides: TGTGCCATCAGTGGGGACAGGGGGCTTCAACGAACTTTC.

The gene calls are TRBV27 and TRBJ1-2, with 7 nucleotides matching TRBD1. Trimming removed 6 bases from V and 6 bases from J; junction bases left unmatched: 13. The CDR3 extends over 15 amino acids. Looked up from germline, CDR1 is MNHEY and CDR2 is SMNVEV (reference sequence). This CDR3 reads CASREIGTAGDGYTF. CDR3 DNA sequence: TGTGCCAGCAGGGAAATTGGGACAGCCGGCGATGGCTACACCTTC.

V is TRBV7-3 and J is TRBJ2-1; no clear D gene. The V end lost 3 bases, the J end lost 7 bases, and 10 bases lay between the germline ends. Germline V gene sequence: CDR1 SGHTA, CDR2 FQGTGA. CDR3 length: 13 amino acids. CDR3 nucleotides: TGTGCCAGCAGCTTCTTGGTAGGGAATGAGCAGTTCTTC. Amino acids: CASSFLVGNEQFF.

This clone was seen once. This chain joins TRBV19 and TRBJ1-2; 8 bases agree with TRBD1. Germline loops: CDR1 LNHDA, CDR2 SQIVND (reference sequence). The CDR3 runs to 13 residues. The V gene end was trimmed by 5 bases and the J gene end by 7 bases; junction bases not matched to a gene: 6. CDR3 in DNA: TGTGCCAGTAGTGGACAGGGATTGAGTGGCTACACCTTC. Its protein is CASSGQGLSGYTF.

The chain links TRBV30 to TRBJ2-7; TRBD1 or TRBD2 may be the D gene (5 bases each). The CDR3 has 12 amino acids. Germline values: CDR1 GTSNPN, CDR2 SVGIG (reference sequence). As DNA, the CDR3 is TGTGCTTCGGGGCGGCCCCTTAAAGAGCAGTACTTC. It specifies CASGRPLKEQYF.

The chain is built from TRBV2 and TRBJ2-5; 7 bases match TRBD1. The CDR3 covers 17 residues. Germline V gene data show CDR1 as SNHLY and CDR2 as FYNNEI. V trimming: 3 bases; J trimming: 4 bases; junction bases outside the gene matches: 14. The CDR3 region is CASSDSLSGGTRETQYF. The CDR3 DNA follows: TGTGCCAGCAGTGATTCCCTTTCAGGGGGAACGAGAGAGACCCAGTACTTC.

The chain's CDR3 is CASSRLIISTDTQYF. In nucleotides, the CDR3 is TGTGCCAGCAGTCGGCTAATTATAAGCACAGATACGCAGTATTTT. The chain joins TRBV27 to TRBJ2-3; unclear D gene. Trimming shortened V by 5 bases and J by 0 bases, and 12 bases separated the two germline ends. There are 15 residues in the CDR3. The germline gives CDR1 MNHEY, CDR2 SMNVEV (reference sequence).

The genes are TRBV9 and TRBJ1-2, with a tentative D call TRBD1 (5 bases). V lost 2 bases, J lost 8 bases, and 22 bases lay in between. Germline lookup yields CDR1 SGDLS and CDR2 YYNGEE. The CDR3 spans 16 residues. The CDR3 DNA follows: TGTGCCAGCAGCGTGACCTTGGGGCAGGGATGGGGAGGCTACACCTTC. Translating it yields CASSVTLGQGWGGYTF.

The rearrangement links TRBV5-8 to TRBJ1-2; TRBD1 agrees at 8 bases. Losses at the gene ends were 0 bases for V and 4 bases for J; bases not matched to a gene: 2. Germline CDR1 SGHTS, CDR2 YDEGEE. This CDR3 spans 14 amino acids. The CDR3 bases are TGTGCCAGCAGCTTGGGACAGGGGTTCTATGGCTACACCTTC. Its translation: CASSLGQGFYGYTF.

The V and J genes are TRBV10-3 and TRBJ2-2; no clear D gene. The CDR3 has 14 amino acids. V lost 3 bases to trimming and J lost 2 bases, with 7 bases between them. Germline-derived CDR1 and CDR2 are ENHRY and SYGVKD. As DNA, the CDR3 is TGTGCCATCAGTGAAGGCTATAACACCGGGGAGCTGTTTTTT. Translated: CAISEGYNTGELFF.

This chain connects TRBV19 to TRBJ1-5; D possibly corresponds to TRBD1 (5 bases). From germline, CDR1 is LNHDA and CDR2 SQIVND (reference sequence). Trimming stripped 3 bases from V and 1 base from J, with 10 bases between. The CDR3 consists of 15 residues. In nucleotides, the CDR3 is TGTGCCAGTAGTATTGCCAGGGCGAGCAATCAGCCCCAGCATTTT. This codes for CASSIARASNQPQHF.

The CDR3 DNA reads as TGTGCCAGCAGTTTACGGACAGGGAGAAGTGGTGGCTACACCTTC. Its translation is CASSLRTGRSGGYTF. V usage is TRBV6-1 and J usage is TRBJ1-2; TRBD1 aligns across 8 bases. V lost 5 bases, J lost 7 bases, and 12 bases stayed unmatched. Germline values: CDR1 MNHNS, CDR2 SASEGT. The length of the CDR3 is 15 residues.

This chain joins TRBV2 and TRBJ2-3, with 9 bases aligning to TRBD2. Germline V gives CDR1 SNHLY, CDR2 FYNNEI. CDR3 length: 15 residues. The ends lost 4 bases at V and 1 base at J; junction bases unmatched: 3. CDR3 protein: CASSGSGRGTDTQYF. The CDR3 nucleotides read TGTGCCAGCAGTGGTAGCGGGAGAGGCACAGATACGCAGTATTTT.

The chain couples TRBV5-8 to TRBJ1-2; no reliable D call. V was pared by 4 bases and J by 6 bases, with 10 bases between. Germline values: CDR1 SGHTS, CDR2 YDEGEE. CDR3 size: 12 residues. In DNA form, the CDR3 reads TGTGCCAGCAGCCTTTACACTGATGGCTACACCTTC. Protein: CASSLYTDGYTF.

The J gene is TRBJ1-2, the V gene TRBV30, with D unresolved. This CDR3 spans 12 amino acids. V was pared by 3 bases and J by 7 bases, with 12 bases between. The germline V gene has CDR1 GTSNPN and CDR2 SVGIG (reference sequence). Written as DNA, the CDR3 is TGTGCCTGGAGGGCTTTAGTAATTGGCTACACCTTC. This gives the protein CAWRALVIGYTF.

The CDR3 nucleotides read TGCGCCAGCAGCGATCCCGGACAGGGGGCAGACACCGGGGAGCTGTTTTTT. This sequence encodes CASSDPGQGADTGELFF. V is TRBV4-1 and J is TRBJ2-2; 11 bases match TRBD1. The CDR3 length is 17 residues. V trimming: 5 bases; J trimming: 3 bases; junction bases outside the gene matches: 8. CDR1 and CDR2 from the germline V gene are MGHRA and YSYEKL.